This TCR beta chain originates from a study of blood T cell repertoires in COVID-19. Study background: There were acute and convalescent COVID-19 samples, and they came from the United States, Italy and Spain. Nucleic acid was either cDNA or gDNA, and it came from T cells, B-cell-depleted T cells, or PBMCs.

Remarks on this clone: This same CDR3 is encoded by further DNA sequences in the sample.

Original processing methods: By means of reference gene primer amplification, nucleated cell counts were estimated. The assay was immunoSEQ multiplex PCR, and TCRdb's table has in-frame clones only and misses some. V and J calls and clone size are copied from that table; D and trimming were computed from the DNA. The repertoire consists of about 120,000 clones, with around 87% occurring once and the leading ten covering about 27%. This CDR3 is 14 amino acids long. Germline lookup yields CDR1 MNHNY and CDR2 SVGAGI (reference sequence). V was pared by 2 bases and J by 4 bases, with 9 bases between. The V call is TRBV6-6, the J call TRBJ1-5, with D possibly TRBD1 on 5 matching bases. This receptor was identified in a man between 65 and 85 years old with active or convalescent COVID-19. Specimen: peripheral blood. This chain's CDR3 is CASSYPEGNQPQHF. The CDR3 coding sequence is TGTGCCAGCAGTTACCCGGAGGGGAATCAGCCCCAGCATTTT.